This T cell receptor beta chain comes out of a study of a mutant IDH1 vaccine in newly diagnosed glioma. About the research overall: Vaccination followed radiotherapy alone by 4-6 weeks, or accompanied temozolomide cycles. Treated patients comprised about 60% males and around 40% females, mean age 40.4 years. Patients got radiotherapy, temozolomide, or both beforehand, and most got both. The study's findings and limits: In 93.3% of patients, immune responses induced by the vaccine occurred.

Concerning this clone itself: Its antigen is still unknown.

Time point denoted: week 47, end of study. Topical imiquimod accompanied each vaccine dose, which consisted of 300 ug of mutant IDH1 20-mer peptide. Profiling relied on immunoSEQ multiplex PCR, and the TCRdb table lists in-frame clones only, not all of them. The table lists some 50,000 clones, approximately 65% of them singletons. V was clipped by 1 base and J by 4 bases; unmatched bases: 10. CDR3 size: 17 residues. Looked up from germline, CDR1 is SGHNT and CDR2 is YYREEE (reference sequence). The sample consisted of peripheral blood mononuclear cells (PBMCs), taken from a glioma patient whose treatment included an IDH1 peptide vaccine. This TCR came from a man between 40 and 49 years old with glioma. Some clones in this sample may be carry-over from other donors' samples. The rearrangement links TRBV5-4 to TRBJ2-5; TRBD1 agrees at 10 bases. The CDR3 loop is CASSLRDRGRPGETQYF. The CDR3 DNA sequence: TGTGCCAGCAGCTTGCGTGACAGGGGGCGTCCGGGAGAGACCCAGTACTTC.